Shown below are 3 T cell receptor beta chains from a single sample sequenced in a study of cytomegalovirus exposure and HLA in healthy donors. PCR amplification relied on 60 Vbeta primers (plus 13 Jbeta primers). Repertoires were generated with immunoSEQ multiplex PCR, while TCRdb's copy carries only in-frame clones and drops some. Here the sample spans about 21,000 clones, roughly 80% being singletons. Material: PBMCs. These receptors all stem from a man between 60 and 75 years old in good health and CMV-seronegative.

The chain has TRBV7-3 and TRBJ2-1; D is unclear. The germline V and J ends were trimmed by 5 bases and 10 bases, with 9 bases remaining between them. This CDR3 contains 11 residues. Germline V gives CDR1 SGHTA, CDR2 FQGTGA. This CDR3 is CASSSGPEQFF. The CDR3 DNA reads as TGTGCCAGCAGCAGTGGCCCCGAGCAGTTCTTC.

The genes are TRBV5-1 and TRBJ2-1, with TRBD1 matching over 7 bases. CDR3 size: 14 residues. The germline V gene has CDR1 SGHRS and CDR2 YFSETQ. V gave up 3 bases and J gave up 9 bases; unmatched junction bases: 9. The CDR3 bases are TGCGCCAGCAGCTACTTCCGGGACAGCCCTGAGCAGTTCTTC. It codes for CASSYFRDSPEQFF.

Only a few counts were recorded for this clone. The junction and the germline gene differ at one end; a read error may be behind it. The V and J genes are TRBV5-4 and TRBJ1-1; TRBD1 matches at 7 bases. The germline V gene has CDR1 SGHNT and CDR2 YYREEE (reference sequence). This CDR3 contains 17 residues. As DNA, the CDR3 is TGTGCCAGCAGCTTGATAGGGGGCCTCCTCATGAACAATGAAGCTTTCTTT. It is translated as CASSLIGGLLMNNEAFF.